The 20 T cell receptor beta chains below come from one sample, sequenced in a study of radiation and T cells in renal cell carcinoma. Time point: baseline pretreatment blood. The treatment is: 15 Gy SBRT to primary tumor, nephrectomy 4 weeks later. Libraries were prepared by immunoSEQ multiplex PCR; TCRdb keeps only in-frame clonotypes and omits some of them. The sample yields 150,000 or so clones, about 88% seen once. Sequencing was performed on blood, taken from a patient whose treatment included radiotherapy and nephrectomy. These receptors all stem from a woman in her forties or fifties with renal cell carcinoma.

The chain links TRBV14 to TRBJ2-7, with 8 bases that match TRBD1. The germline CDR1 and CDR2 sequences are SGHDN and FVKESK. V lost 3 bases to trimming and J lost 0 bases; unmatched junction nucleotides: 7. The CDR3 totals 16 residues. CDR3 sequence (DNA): TGTGCCAGCAGCCACCTCCAGGGGGCTAGCTCCTACGAGCAGTACTTC. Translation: CASSHLQGASSYEQYF.

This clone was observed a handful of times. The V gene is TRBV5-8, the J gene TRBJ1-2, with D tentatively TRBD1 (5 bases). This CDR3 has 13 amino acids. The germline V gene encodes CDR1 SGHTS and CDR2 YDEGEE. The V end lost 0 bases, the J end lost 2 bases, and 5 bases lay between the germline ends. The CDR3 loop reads CASSLGQNYGYTF. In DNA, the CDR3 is TGTGCCAGCAGCTTGGGACAGAACTATGGCTACACCTTC.

The CDR3 DNA sequence: TGTGCCAGCAGTTTCGGTAGTTCCCGACTGACCGCTTTCTTT. Residues: CASSFGSSRLTAFF. The chain links TRBV27 to TRBJ1-1; D is uncertain. Trimming took off 3 bases at V and 11 bases at J, with 19 bases between the two ends. Per germline, CDR1 MNHEY and CDR2 SMNVEV (reference sequence). There are 14 residues in the CDR3.

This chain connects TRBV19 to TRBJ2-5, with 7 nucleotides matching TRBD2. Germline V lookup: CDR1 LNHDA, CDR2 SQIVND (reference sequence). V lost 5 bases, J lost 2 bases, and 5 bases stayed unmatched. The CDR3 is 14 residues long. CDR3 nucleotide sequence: TGTGCCAGTAGTGGGGCGGGGGATCAAGAGACCCAGTACTTC. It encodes CASSGAGDQETQYF.

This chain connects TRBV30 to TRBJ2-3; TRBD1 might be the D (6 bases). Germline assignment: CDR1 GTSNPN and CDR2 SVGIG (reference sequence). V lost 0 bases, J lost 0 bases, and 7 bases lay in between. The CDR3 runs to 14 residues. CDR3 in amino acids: CAWSVGGSTDTQYF. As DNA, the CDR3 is TGTGCCTGGAGTGTAGGGGGTAGCACAGATACGCAGTATTTT.

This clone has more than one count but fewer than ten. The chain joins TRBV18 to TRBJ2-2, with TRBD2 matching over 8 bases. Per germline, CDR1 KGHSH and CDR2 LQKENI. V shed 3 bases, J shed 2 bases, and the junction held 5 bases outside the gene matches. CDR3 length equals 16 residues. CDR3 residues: CASSPSGGHNTGELFF. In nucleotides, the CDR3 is TGTGCCAGCTCACCGAGCGGGGGACACAACACCGGGGAGCTGTTTTTT.

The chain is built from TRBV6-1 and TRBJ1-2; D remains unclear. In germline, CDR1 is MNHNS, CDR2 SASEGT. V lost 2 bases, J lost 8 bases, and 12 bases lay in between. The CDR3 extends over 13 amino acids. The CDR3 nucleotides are TGTGCCAGCAGTGAATCGGGCGCCTTGGGCTACACCTTC. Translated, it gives CASSESGALGYTF.

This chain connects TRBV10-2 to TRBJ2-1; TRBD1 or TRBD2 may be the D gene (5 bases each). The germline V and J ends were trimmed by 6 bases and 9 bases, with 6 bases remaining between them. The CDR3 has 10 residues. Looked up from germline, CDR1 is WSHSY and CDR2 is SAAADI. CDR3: CASSGTEQFF. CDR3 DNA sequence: TGCGCCAGCAGCGGGACTGAGCAGTTCTTC.

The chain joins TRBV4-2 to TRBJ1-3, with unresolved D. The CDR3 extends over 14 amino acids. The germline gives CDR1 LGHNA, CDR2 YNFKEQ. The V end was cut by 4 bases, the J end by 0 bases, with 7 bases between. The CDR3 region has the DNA TGTGCCAGCAGCCCCCAAGTCTCTGGAAACACCATATATTTT. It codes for CASSPQVSGNTIYF.

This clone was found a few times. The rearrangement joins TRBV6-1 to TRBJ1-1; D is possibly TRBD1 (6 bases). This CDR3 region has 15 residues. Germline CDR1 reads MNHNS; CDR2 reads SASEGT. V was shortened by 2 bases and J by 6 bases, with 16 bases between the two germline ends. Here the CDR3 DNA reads TGTGCCAGCAGTGAAAGATTAGGGGGAGGCTCTGAAGCTTTCTTT. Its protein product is CASSERLGGGSEAFF.

The CDR3 loop reads CASSEEGRGNQPQHF. The CDR3 coding sequence is TGTGCCAGCAGTGAAGAAGGTCGGGGCAATCAGCCCCAGCATTTT. V usage is TRBV2 and J usage is TRBJ1-5, with D unresolved. V lost 1 base and J 2 bases, leaving 9 bases between the germline ends. The germline V gene encodes CDR1 SNHLY and CDR2 FYNNEI. The CDR3 is 15 residues long.

CDR3 in amino acids: CASTLQGLAKNIQYF. Written as DNA, the CDR3 is TGTGCCAGCACTTTACAGGGGCTAGCCAAAAACATTCAGTACTTC. This chain joins TRBV2 and TRBJ2-4; 7 nucleotides line up with TRBD1. V dropped 7 bases and J dropped 0; count of bases not matched to a gene: 6. Germline CDR1 SNHLY, CDR2 FYNNEI. The CDR3 is 15 residues long.

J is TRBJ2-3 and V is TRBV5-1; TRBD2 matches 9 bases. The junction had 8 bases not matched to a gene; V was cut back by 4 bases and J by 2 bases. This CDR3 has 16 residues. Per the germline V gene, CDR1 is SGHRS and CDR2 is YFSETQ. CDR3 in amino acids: CASSPYLAGDTDTQYF. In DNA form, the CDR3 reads TGCGCCAGCAGCCCCTATTTAGCGGGGGACACAGATACGCAGTATTTT.

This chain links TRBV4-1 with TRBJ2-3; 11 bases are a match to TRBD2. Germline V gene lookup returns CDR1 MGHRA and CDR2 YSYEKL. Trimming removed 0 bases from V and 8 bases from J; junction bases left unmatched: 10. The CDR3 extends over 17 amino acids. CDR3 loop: CASSQDTGTSGMGTQYF. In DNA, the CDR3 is TGCGCCAGCAGCCAAGATACCGGGACTAGCGGTATGGGTACGCAGTATTTT.

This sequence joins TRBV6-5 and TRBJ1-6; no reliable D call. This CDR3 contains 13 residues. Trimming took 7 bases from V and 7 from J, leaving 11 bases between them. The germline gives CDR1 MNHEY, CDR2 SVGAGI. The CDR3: CASKGSSNSPLHF. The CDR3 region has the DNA TGTGCCAGCAAGGGCAGTTCAAATTCACCCCTCCACTTT.

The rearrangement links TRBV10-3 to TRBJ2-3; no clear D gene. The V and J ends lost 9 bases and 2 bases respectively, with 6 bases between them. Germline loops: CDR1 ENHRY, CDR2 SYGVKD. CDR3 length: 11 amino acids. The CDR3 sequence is CAIGATDTQYF. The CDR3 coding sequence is TGTGCCATTGGTGCCACAGATACGCAGTATTTT.

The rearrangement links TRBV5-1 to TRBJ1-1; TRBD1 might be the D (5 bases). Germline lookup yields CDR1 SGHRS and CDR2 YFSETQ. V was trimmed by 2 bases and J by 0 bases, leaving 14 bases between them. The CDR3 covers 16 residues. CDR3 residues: CASSFGDGYLNTEAFF. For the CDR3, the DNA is TGCGCCAGCAGCTTTGGGGACGGATATTTGAACACTGAAGCTTTCTTT.

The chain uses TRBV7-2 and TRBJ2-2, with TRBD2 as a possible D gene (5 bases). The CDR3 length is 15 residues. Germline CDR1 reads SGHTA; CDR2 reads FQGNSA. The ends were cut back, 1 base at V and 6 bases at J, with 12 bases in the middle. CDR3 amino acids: CASSLVWSGAGELFF. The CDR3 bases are TGTGCCAGCAGCTTAGTATGGAGCGGAGCCGGGGAGCTGTTTTTT.

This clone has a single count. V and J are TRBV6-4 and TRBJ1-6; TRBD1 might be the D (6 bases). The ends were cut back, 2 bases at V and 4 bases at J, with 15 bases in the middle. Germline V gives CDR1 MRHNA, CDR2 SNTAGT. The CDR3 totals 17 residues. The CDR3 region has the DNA TGTGCCAGCAGTGACGATAGTAGGGACACTTATAATTCACCCCTCCACTTT. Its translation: CASSDDSRDTYNSPLHF.

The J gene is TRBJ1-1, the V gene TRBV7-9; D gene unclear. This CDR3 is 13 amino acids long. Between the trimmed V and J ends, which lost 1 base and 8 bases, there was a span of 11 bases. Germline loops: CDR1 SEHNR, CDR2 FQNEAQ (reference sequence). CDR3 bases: TGTGCCAGCAGCTTAGTCATAACATCAGAAGCTTTCTTT. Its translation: CASSLVITSEAFF.